This entry describes one T cell receptor (beta chain). The data were obtained in a study of cytomegalovirus exposure and HLA in healthy donors. The assay was immunoSEQ multiplex PCR, and TCRdb's table has in-frame clones only and misses some. The table records roughly 150,000 clones, about 80% of them present only once. V was clipped by 5 bases and J by 6 bases, with 17 bases between them. Germline V CDR1 and CDR2: SGHKS, YYEKEE (reference sequence). This CDR3 spans 14 amino acids. This clonotype originated in a man aged 30-40 years in good health and CMV-seropositive. The V and J genes are TRBV5-5 and TRBJ1-2, with no clear D. Material for sequencing was PBMCs. CDR3 residues: CASSMILQVDGYTF. CDR3 DNA sequence: TGTGCCAGCAGTATGATTCTGCAGGTCGATGGCTACACCTTC.